Below are 15 T cell receptor beta chains sequenced from a single sample in a study of CD8 T cells in ankylosing spondylitis. A single record per CDR3 protein comes from TCRdb applying MiXCR to the 5' RACE reads. The table lists about 69,000 distinct CDR3 sequences, approximately 5% of them singletons, with 2.2% in the top ten. The material sequenced was blood, either unsorted or a sorted T cell fraction (not recorded which). The receptors were sampled from a male donor with ankylosing spondylitis or in good health (not recorded which).

This clonotype was seen at least ten times. The chain is built from TRBV18 and TRBJ2-3, with D possibly being TRBD2 (6 bases). The V end lost 3 bases, the J end lost 3 bases, and 19 bases lay between the germline ends. The germline CDR1 and CDR2 sequences are KGHSH and LQKENI. CDR3 length: 17 amino acids. This CDR3 is CASSPPRVPGRTDTQYF. The CDR3 bases are TGTGCCAGCTCACCTCCCAGAGTTCCGGGGAGGACAGATACGCAGTATTTT.

This clonotype occurred many times. This chain connects TRBV28 to TRBJ2-2, with D uncertain. Trimming pared 10 bases from V and 7 bases from J, leaving 7 bases between. This CDR3 contains 10 residues. The germline V gene has CDR1 MDHEN and CDR2 SYDVKM. The CDR3 loop is CAKKDGELFF. CDR3 bases: TGTGCCAAGAAGGACGGGGAGCTGTTTTTT.

This clonotype was seen repeatedly, ten times or more. This chain uses TRBV4-3 with TRBJ1-3, with 8 bases that match TRBD1. Germline V gives CDR1 LGHNA, CDR2 YSLEER. This CDR3 contains 19 residues. Trimming at V came to 4 bases and at J to 8 bases, leaving 22 bases not matched to a gene. CDR3: CASSPKPNWTGKFVHTIYF. CDR3 nucleotide sequence: TGCGCCAGCAGCCCAAAACCAAATTGGACAGGGAAATTCGTGCACACCATATATTTT.

Ten or more counts support this clonotype. The rearrangement links TRBV5-1 to TRBJ1-6, with 7 bases fitting TRBD1. The CDR3 runs 16 residues. The trim removed 3 bases at V and 6 bases at J, leaving 9 bases unmatched. The germline V gene has CDR1 SGHRS and CDR2 YFSETQ. The CDR3 DNA is TGCGCCAGCAGCTGGGTAGGGGGACAGACTAATTCACCCCTCCACTTT. As protein: CASSWVGGQTNSPLHF.

This clonotype has a count of ten or more. The chain combines TRBV28 with TRBJ2-7, with 8 bases lining up with TRBD2. Germline V lookup: CDR1 MDHEN, CDR2 SYDVKM. V was pared by 5 bases and J by 3 bases, with 15 bases of the junction left unmatched. This CDR3 has 17 amino acids. CDR3 loop: CASSPGGGRAIFYEQYF. CDR3 nucleotide sequence: TGTGCCAGCAGTCCGGGGGGGGGCCGGGCCATATTCTACGAGCAGTACTTC.

This clonotype appeared many times. The chain has TRBV4-3 and TRBJ2-3, with D perhaps matching TRBD2 (6 bases). The ends were cut back, 1 base at V and 0 bases at J, with 11 bases in the middle. Germline V gene lookup returns CDR1 LGHNA and CDR2 YSLEER. The CDR3 is 16 amino acids. CDR3 sequence: CASSQGAAGSTDTQYF. In DNA form, the CDR3 reads TGCGCCAGCAGCCAAGGCGCGGCGGGAAGCACAGATACGCAGTATTTT.

This clonotype was seen repeatedly, ten times or more. The chain has TRBV20-1 and TRBJ1-6; D is uncertain. Germline values: CDR1 DFQATT, CDR2 SNEGSKA (reference sequence). Trimming pared 5 bases from V and 6 bases from J, leaving 17 bases between. The CDR3 totals 15 residues. The DNA for the CDR3 is TGCAGTGCTCCGCTAGGGTCCATTTTTAATTCACCCCTCCACTTT. Encoded protein: CSAPLGSIFNSPLHF.

This clonotype was observed many times. The chain couples TRBV20-1 to TRBJ1-4; D is perhaps TRBD1 (6 bases). The germline V gene encodes CDR1 DFQATT and CDR2 SNEGSKA (reference sequence). The CDR3 has 13 amino acids. Trimming cost V 3 bases and J 5 bases, with 10 bases left between them. In DNA, the CDR3 is TGCAGTGCTAGTGGCGACAGGAATGAAAAACTGTTTTTT. Protein product: CSASGDRNEKLFF.

This clonotype was counted many times. The chain is built from TRBV11-3 and TRBJ2-2; D is undetermined. In germline, CDR1 is SGHNT, CDR2 YENEEA. The CDR3 loop spans 11 amino acids. Trimming took off 2 bases at V and 6 bases at J, with 1 base between the two ends. CDR3 in amino acids: CASSLSGELFF. In DNA, the CDR3 is TGTGCCAGCAGCTTATCCGGGGAGCTGTTTTTT.

This clonotype showed up many times. This chain links TRBV20-1 with TRBJ2-3; TRBD2 matches 8 bases. Germline CDR1 and CDR2: DFQATT and SNEGSKA (reference sequence). The CDR3 contains 14 residues. The junction had 9 bases not matched to a gene; V was cut back by 5 bases and J by 5 bases. CDR3 in amino acids: CSAPKGLAGDTQYF. Here the CDR3 DNA reads TGCAGTGCTCCGAAAGGACTAGCAGGAGATACGCAGTATTTT.

This clonotype has ten or more counts. The CDR3 nucleotides read TGTGCCACCAGCTCTGCAGGATACAATGAGCAGTTCTTC. As protein: CATSSAGYNEQFF. The V call is TRBV24-1, the J call TRBJ2-1; D is unresolved. This CDR3 is 13 amino acids long. Trimming left V 7 bases short and J 4 bases short, with 10 bases between. From germline, CDR1 is KGHDR and CDR2 SFDVKD.

This clonotype was seen at least ten times. The CDR3 bases are TGTGCCAGCAATAGGGCCCAGTACTTC. Amino acid sequence: CASNRAQYF. The gene calls are TRBV6-6 and TRBJ2-5; D unclear. The CDR3 has 9 amino acids. V shed 7 bases and J shed 9 bases, with 6 bases lying between them. Looked up from germline, CDR1 is MNHNY and CDR2 is SVGAGI (reference sequence).

This clonotype was seen repeatedly, ten times or more. The chain uses TRBV2 and TRBJ2-2; tentative D call: TRBD1 (5 bases). There are 15 residues in the CDR3. V lost 5 bases and J 7 bases, leaving 17 bases between the germline ends. Germline V gene lookup returns CDR1 SNHLY and CDR2 FYNNEI. Written as DNA, the CDR3 is TGTGCCAGCAGTCCAGAGATGGGGCGGAGCGGGGAGCTGTTTTTT. This encodes CASSPEMGRSGELFF.

This clonotype has a count of ten or more. The chain carries TRBV12-3 or TRBV12-4 and TRBJ1-5; D is possibly TRBD1 (5 bases). This CDR3 has 17 residues. Trimming stripped 6 bases from V and 0 bases from J, with 18 bases between. CDR3 region: CASRNNRDPLSNQPQHF. CDR3 nucleotide sequence: TGTGCCAGCAGAAATAACCGGGACCCTCTTAGCAATCAGCCCCAGCATTTT.

The rearrangement joins TRBV7-9 to TRBJ1-1; D might be TRBD1 (6 bases). CDR3 size: 13 residues. Looked up from germline, CDR1 is SEHNR and CDR2 is FQNEAQ (reference sequence). V dropped 7 bases and J dropped 5 bases, with 14 bases sitting between them. This CDR3 is CASTHTGRTEAFF. CDR3 nucleotides: TGTGCCAGCACTCATACAGGGCGGACTGAAGCTTTCTTT.